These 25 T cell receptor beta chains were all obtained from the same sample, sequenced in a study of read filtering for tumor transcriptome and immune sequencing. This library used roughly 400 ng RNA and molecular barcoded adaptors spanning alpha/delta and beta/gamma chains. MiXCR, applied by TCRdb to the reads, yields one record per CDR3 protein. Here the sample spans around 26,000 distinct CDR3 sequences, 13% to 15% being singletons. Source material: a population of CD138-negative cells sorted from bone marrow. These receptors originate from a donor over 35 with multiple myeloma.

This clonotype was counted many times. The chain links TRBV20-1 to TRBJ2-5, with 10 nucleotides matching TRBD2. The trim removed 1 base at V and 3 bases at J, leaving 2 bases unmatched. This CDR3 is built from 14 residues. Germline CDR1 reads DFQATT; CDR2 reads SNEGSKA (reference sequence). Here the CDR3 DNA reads TGCAGTGCTAGAGTCAGCGGGAGGGAAGAGACCCAGTACTTC. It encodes CSARVSGREETQYF.

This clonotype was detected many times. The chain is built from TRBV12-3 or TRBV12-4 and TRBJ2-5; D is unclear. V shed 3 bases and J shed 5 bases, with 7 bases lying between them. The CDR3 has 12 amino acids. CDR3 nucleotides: TGTGCCAGCAGTTTGGGTCAGGAGACCCAGTACTTC. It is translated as CASSLGQETQYF.

CDR3: CASSLHPVAGVREQYF. The CDR3 DNA reads as TGTGCCAGCAGCTTACACCCTGTAGCGGGAGTTCGGGAGCAGTACTTC. The chain couples TRBV28 to TRBJ2-7, with 9 bases fitting TRBD2. Germline trimming cut 6 bases from V and 7 bases from J; bases unmatched to any gene: 16. This CDR3 is built from 16 residues. CDR1 is MDHEN and CDR2 is SYDVKM in the germline V gene. The full variable domain, completed using reference TRBV28 and TRBJ2-7, is DVKVTQSSRYLVKRTGEKVFLECVQDMDHENMFWYRQDPGLGLRLIYFSYDVKMKEKGDIPEGYSVSREKKERFSLILESASTNQTSMYLCASSLHPVAGVREQYFGPGTRLTVT.

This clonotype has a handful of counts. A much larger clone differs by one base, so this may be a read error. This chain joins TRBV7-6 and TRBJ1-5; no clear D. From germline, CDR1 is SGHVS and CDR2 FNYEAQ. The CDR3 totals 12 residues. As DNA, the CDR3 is TGTGGCAGCAGCTTATCCGGTCAGCCCCAGCATTTT. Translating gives CGSSLSGQPQHF.

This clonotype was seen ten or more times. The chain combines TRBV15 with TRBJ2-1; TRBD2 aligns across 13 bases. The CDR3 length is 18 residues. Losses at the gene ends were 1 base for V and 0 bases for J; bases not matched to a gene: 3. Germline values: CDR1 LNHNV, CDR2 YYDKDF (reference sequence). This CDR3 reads CATSRVGLAGSSYNEQFF. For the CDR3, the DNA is TGTGCCACCAGCAGAGTGGGACTAGCGGGAAGCTCCTACAATGAGCAGTTCTTC.

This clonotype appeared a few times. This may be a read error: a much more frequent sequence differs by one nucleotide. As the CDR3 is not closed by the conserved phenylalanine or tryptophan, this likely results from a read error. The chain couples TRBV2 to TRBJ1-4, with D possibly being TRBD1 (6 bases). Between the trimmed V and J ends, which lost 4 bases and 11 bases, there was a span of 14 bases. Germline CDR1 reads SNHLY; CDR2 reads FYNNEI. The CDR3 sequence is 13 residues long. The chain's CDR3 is CASSVGGGQKLFI. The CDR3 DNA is TGTGCCAGCAGTGTAGGCGGGGGCCAGAAACTGTTTATT.

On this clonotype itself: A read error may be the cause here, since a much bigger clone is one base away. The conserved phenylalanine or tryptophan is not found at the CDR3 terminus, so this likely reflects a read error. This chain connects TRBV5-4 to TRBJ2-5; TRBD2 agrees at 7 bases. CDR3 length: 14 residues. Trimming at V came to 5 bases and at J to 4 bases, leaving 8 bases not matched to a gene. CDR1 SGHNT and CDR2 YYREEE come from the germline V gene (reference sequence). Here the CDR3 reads CASSLSGVSETQYL. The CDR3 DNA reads TGTGCCAGCAGTCTGAGCGGGGTATCAGAGACCCAGTACCTC.

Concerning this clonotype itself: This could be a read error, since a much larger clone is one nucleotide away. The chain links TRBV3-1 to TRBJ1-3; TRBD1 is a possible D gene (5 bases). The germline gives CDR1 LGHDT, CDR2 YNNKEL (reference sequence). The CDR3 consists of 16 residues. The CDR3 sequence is CASSQDKGLSGNTTYF. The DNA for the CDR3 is TGTGCCAGCAGCCAAGACAAGGGGCTTTCTGGAAACACCACATATTTT.

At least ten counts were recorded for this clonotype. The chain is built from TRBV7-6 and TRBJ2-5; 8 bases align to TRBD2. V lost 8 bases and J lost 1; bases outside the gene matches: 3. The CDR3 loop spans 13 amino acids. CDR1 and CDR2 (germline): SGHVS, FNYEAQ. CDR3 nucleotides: TGTGCCAGCGGAGGACTAGCCCAAGAGACCCAGTACTTC. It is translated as CASGGLAQETQYF.

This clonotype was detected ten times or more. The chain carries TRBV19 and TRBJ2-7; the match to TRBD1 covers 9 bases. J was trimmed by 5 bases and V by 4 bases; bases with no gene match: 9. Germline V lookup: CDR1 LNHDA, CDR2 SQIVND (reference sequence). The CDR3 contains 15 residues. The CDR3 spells CASSRPGQGTDEQYF. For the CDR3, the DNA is TGTGCCAGTAGTAGACCGGGACAGGGAACCGACGAGCAGTACTTC.

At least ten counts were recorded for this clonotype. CDR3 in DNA: TGCAGTGCTATGCCAGGGGGCTTAAACACCGGGGAGCTGTTTTTT. Protein sequence: CSAMPGGLNTGELFF. The chain links TRBV20-1 to TRBJ2-2; the match to TRBD1 covers 8 bases. Germline CDR1 reads DFQATT; CDR2 reads SNEGSKA (reference sequence). The length of the CDR3 is 15 residues. V shed 4 bases and J 2 bases; nucleotides not matched to a gene: 6.

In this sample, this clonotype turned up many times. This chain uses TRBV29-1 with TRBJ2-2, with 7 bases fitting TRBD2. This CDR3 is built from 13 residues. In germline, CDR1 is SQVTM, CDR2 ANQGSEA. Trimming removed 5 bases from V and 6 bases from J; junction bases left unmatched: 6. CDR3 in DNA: TGCAGCGTTCCAGGAGGGAGGGCCGGGGAGCTGTTTTTT. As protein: CSVPGGRAGELFF.

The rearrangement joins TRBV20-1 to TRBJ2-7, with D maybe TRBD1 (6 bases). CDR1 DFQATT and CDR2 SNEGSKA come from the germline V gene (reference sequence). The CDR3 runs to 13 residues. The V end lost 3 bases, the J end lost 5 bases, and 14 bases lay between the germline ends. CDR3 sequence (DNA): TGCAGTGCTAGTTCGGTCAGGGGCCACGAGCAGTACTTC. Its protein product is CSASSVRGHEQYF.

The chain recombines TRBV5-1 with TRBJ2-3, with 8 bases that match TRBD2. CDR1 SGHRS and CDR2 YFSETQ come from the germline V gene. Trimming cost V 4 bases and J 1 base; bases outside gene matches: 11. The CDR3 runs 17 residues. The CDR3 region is CASSPGLRAGGTDTQYF. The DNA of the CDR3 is TGCGCCAGCAGCCCAGGTTTACGAGCGGGAGGCACAGATACGCAGTATTTT.

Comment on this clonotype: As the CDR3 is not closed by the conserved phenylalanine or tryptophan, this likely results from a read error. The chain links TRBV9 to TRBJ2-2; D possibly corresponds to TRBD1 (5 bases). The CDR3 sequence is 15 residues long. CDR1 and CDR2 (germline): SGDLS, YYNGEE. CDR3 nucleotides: TGTGCCAGCTGCGTAGCAGGGTCGAACACCGGGGAGCTGTTTTCT. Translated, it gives CASCVAGSNTGELFS.

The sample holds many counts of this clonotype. The CDR3 reads CASSLDLAGWPQETQYF. DNA of the CDR3: TGTGCCAGCAGCTTAGATCTGGCAGGGTGGCCCCAAGAGACCCAGTACTTC. The V and J genes are TRBV11-2 and TRBJ2-5, with D possibly TRBD1 on 5 matching bases. Germline CDR1 and CDR2: SGHAT and FQNNGV. CDR3 length equals 17 residues. V lost 0 bases, J lost 1 base, and 15 bases lay in between.

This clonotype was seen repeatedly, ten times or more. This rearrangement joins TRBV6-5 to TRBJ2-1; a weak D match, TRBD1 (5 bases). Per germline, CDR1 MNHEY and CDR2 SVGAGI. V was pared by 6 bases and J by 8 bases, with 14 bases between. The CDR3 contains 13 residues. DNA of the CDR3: TGTGCCAGCAGAAAACAGGTTCTCGATGAGCAGTTCTTC. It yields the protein CASRKQVLDEQFF.

CDR3 DNA: TGTGCCAGCAGCTCCAGACTAGCGGGAGATGGGGGGCAGTACTTC. Translating gives CASSSRLAGDGGQYF. The rearrangement links TRBV5-5 to TRBJ2-7; the match to TRBD2 covers 12 bases. The V gene's germline CDR1 is SGHKS and CDR2 YYEKEE (reference sequence). V was pared by 3 bases and J by 9 bases, with 10 bases of the junction left unmatched. There are 15 residues in the CDR3.

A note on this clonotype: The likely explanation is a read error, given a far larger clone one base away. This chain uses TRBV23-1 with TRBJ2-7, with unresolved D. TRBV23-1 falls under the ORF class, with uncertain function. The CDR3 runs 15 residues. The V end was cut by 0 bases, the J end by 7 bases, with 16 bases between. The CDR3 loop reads CASSQSSPSYNEQYF. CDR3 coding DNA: TGCGCCAGCAGTCAATCCTCGCCTTCCTACAATGAGCAGTACTTC.

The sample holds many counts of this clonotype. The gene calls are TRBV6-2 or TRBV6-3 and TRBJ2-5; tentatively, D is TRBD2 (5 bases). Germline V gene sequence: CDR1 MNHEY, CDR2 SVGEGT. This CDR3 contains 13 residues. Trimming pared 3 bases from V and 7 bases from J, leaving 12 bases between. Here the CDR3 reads CASSYPPGGTQYF. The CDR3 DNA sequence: TGTGCCAGCAGTTATCCCCCCGGAGGGACCCAGTACTTC.

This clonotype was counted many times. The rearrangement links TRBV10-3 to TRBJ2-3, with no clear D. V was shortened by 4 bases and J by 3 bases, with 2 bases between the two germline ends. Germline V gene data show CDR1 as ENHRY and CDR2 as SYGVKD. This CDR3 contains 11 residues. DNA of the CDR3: TGTGCCATCAGTGCGACAGATACGCAGTATTTT. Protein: CAISATDTQYF.

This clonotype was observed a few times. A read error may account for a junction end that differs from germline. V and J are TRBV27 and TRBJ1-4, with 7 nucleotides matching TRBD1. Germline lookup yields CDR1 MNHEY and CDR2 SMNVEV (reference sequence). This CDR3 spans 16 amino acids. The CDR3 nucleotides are TGTGCCAGCAGTTTACACCGACAGGGCGGTTGGGAAAAACGGTTTTTT. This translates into CASSLHRQGGWEKRFF.

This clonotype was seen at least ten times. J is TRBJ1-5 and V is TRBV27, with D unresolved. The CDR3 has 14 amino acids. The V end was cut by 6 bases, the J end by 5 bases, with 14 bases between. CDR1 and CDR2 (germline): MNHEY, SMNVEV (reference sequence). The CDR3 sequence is CASSLRGTYQPQHF. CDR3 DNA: TGTGCCAGCAGCCTGCGCGGAACCTATCAGCCCCAGCATTTT.

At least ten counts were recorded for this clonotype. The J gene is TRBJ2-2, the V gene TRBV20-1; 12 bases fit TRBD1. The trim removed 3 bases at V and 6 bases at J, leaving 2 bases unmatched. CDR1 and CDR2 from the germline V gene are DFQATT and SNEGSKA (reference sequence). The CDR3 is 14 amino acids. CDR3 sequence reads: CSASRDRGPGELFF. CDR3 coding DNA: TGCAGTGCTAGCCGGGACAGGGGGCCCGGGGAGCTGTTTTTT.

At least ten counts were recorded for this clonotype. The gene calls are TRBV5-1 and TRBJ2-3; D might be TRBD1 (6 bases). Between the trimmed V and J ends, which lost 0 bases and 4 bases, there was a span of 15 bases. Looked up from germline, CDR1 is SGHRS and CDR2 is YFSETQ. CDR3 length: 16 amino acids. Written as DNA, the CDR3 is TGCGCCAGCAGCTTGGTCGGGACACACGAGGCAGATACGCAGTATTTT. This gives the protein CASSLVGTHEADTQYF.